These 24 T cell receptor beta chains originate from one sample sequenced in a study of response to subunit inactivated influenza vaccine. TCRdb reprocessed the RT-PCR reads with MiXCR, giving one entry per CDR3 protein. The sample shows 610,000 or so distinct CDR3 sequences, about 14% of them seen only once. This material consisted of PBMCs from blood, taken about 11 days after vaccination. Source of these receptors: a middle-aged man who received an inactivated influenza vaccine.

The chain uses TRBV12-3 or TRBV12-4 and TRBJ1-1, with D hard to call. CDR3 length: 13 amino acids. The V end lost 7 bases, the J end lost 4 bases, and 13 bases lay between the germline ends. CDR3 bases: TGTGCCAGCAACCCCGGTCAGACCACTGAAGCTTTCTTT. This sequence encodes CASNPGQTTEAFF.

At least ten counts were recorded for this clonotype. The chain uses TRBV3-1 and TRBJ2-3, with TRBD2 as a possible D gene (5 bases). Germline V gene data show CDR1 as LGHDT and CDR2 as YNNKEL (reference sequence). This CDR3 comprises 14 residues. The V end lost 2 bases, the J end lost 4 bases, and 10 bases lay between the germline ends. The CDR3 DNA reads TGTGCCAGCAGCCAATCGGCGGGCGCAGATACGCAGTATTTT. This sequence encodes CASSQSAGADTQYF.

This clonotype occurred a few times. The gene calls are TRBV29-1 and TRBJ2-4; a possible D gene is TRBD1 (6 bases). The CDR3 is made up of 13 amino acids. From germline, CDR1 is SQVTM and CDR2 ANQGSEA. The V end was cut by 6 bases, the J end by 6 bases, with 15 bases between. CDR3 sequence reads: CSVVPDSSNIQYF. Written as DNA, the CDR3 is TGCAGCGTGGTACCGGACAGTTCAAACATTCAGTACTTC.

V is TRBV6-2 or TRBV6-3 and J is TRBJ1-2; D is uncertain. The length of the CDR3 is 12 residues. CDR1 is MNHEY, CDR2 SVGEGT, per germline. Trimming cost V 3 bases and J 5 bases, with 7 bases left between them. For the CDR3, the DNA is TGTGCCAGCAGTTATTCGGATTATGGCTACACCTTC. This encodes CASSYSDYGYTF.

CDR3 in amino acids: CASSPQAAANTGELFF. CDR3 nucleotide sequence: TGCGCCAGCAGCCCCCAAGCGGCGGCGAACACCGGGGAGCTGTTTTTT. The chain has TRBV5-1 and TRBJ2-2, with D perhaps matching TRBD2 (5 bases). The CDR3 consists of 16 residues. In germline, CDR1 is SGHRS, CDR2 YFSETQ. The V gene lost 4 bases and the J gene lost 0 bases, with 13 bases spanning the gap.

The CDR3 DNA follows: TGTGCCACCAGTGATTTGAGGGGGCGGACGAACACCGGGGAGCTGTTTTTT. Its protein product is CATSDLRGRTNTGELFF. The chain uses TRBV24-1 and TRBJ2-2, with TRBD1 matching 7 bases. Germline V gene sequence: CDR1 KGHDR, CDR2 SFDVKD. This CDR3 has 17 residues. After removal of 0 bases from V and 0 bases from J, the junction contained 3 bases not matched to a gene.

This clonotype was picked up many times. This chain joins TRBV2 and TRBJ1-3, with D perhaps TRBD1 (5 bases). V was cut by 3 bases and J by 1 base, with 13 bases left in between. CDR1 is SNHLY, CDR2 FYNNEI, per germline. The CDR3 spans 16 residues. CDR3 DNA: TGTGCCAGCAGTGAGGGTGGGGCAGTGTCTGGAAACACCATATATTTT. Protein: CASSEGGAVSGNTIYF.

This clonotype was counted a few times. V and J are TRBV7-2 and TRBJ1-1; D is unclear. The CDR3 is 13 residues long. From germline, CDR1 is SGHTA and CDR2 FQGNSA. V shed 6 bases and J shed 1 base, with 9 bases lying between them. The CDR3 sequence: CASSIVKNTEAFF. In nucleotides, the CDR3 is TGTGCCAGCAGTATCGTCAAGAACACTGAAGCTTTCTTT. Looking up the rest from reference TRBV7-2 and TRBJ1-1 gives the full variable domain: GAGVSQSPSNKVTEKGKDVELRCDPISGHTALYWYRQSLGQGLEFLIYFQGNSAPDKSGLPSDRFSAERTGGSVSTLTIQRTQQEDSAVYLCASSIVKNTEAFFGQGTRLTVV.

J is TRBJ1-1 and V is TRBV5-1; D not certain. CDR1 SGHRS and CDR2 YFSETQ come from the germline V gene. V shed 4 bases and J shed 3 bases, with 13 bases lying between them. This CDR3 has 14 residues. The CDR3, as DNA: TGCGCCAGCAGCCTAGATTATAGGTACACTGAAGCTTTCTTT. Protein: CASSLDYRYTEAFF. The whole variable domain, filled in from reference TRBV5-1 and TRBJ1-1, reads KAGVTQTPRYLIKTRGQQVTLSCSPISGHRSVSWYQQTPGQGLQFLFEYFSETQRNKGNFPGRFSGRQFSNSRSEMNVSTLELGDSALYLCASSLDYRYTEAFFGQGTRLTVV.

The chain couples TRBV12-3 or TRBV12-4 to TRBJ2-1; 7 bases map to TRBD2. V was clipped by 6 bases and J by 0 bases; unmatched bases: 8. The length of the CDR3 is 16 residues. CDR3 protein: CASRATSASSYNEQFF. DNA of the CDR3: TGTGCCAGCAGAGCCACTAGCGCAAGCTCCTACAATGAGCAGTTCTTC.

The genes are TRBV5-1 and TRBJ2-1; D is uncertain. CDR3 length equals 13 residues. Germline V gene lookup returns CDR1 SGHRS and CDR2 YFSETQ. Trimming cost V 4 bases and J 6 bases, with 11 bases left between them. CDR3 sequence (DNA): TGCGCCAGCAGCCCTGACATGGGCAATGAGCAGTTCTTC. It specifies CASSPDMGNEQFF.

This clonotype was counted between two and nine times. The chain joins TRBV7-8 to TRBJ2-1; TRBD1 matches 8 bases. CDR3 length: 13 amino acids. Trimming took 8 bases from V and 6 from J; bases not matched to a gene: 6. From germline, CDR1 is SGHVS and CDR2 FQNEAQ. The CDR3 here is CASGQGRVNEQFF. The CDR3, as DNA: TGTGCCAGCGGACAGGGAAGGGTCAATGAGCAGTTCTTC. Looking up the rest from reference TRBV7-8 and TRBJ2-1 gives the full variable domain: GAGVSQSPRYKVAKRGQDVALRCDPISGHVSLFWYQQALGQGPEFLTYFQNEAQLDKSGLPSDRFFAERPEGSVSTLKIQRTQQEDSAVYLCASGQGRVNEQFFGPGTRLTVL.

This chain joins TRBV10-3 and TRBJ1-1; D call uncertain. The V end lost 2 bases, the J end lost 1 base, and 5 bases lay between the germline ends. CDR3 length: 13 residues. The germline V gene has CDR1 ENHRY and CDR2 SYGVKD. The chain's CDR3 is CAISERKNTEAFF. Written as DNA, the CDR3 is TGTGCCATCAGTGAGCGGAAGAACACTGAAGCTTTCTTT.

This clonotype was seen ten or more times. This rearrangement joins TRBV12-3 or TRBV12-4 to TRBJ1-2; 7 bases align to TRBD1. This CDR3 is built from 12 residues. J gave up 8 bases and V 6 bases, and 6 bases lay outside the gene matches. In DNA, the CDR3 is TGTGCCAGCAGACGTGGGACAGCGGGCTACACCTTC. Amino acids: CASRRGTAGYTF.

This clonotype has more than one count but fewer than ten. The chain links TRBV28 to TRBJ2-7, with D possibly TRBD1 on 6 matching bases. Per germline, CDR1 MDHEN and CDR2 SYDVKM. Trimming pared 8 bases from V and 6 bases from J, leaving 20 bases between. The CDR3 totals 14 residues. Written as DNA, the CDR3 is TGTGCCAGCGCCAGGGGTTTCCTACTGATCGAGCAGTACTTC. This gives the protein CASARGFLLIEQYF.

This chain uses TRBV29-1 with TRBJ1-2, with D unresolved. Trimming took off 0 bases at V and 0 bases at J, with 20 bases between the two ends. The CDR3 runs to 18 residues. Germline V gene data show CDR1 as SQVTM and CDR2 as ANQGSEA. DNA for the CDR3: TGCAGCGTTGAAGATCGGAGATCCTACCCCACTCCTAACTATGGCTACACCTTC. Translation: CSVEDRRSYPTPNYGYTF.

The V call is TRBV28, the J call TRBJ2-1; 10 bases are a match to TRBD2. The CDR3 is made up of 15 amino acids. Trimming took 5 bases from V and 3 from J; bases not matched to a gene: 4. Germline-derived CDR1 and CDR2 are MDHEN and SYDVKM. DNA of the CDR3: TGTGCCAGCAGTCTAGCGGGAGTCGTCTACAATGAGCAGTTCTTC. Amino acids: CASSLAGVVYNEQFF.

This clonotype was observed a handful of times. The rearrangement uses TRBV7-6 and TRBJ2-2; D not certain. Germline V gene data show CDR1 as SGHVS and CDR2 as FNYEAQ. V dropped 2 bases and J dropped 4 bases, with 11 bases sitting between them. This CDR3 is 15 amino acids long. CDR3 sequence reads: CASSLIGGGTGELFF. The CDR3 DNA follows: TGTGCCAGCAGCTTAATTGGCGGCGGCACCGGGGAGCTGTTTTTT.

This clonotype was counted many times. This chain uses TRBV20-1 with TRBJ2-3, with 11 bases identical to TRBD2. This CDR3 has 15 amino acids. CDR1 and CDR2 (germline): DFQATT, SNEGSKA (reference sequence). The ends lost 6 bases at V and 4 bases at J; junction bases unmatched: 9. The CDR3 coding sequence is TGCAGTGCCCAAATGACTAGCGGGATTTCAGATACGCAGTATTTT. Translating it yields CSAQMTSGISDTQYF.

The rearrangement uses TRBV15 and TRBJ1-2, with D possibly matching TRBD1 (5 bases). The CDR3 has 13 residues. Germline CDR1 reads LNHNV; CDR2 reads YYDKDF (reference sequence). V dropped 5 bases and J dropped 0 bases, with 7 bases sitting between them. CDR3 amino acids: CATSPDTNYGYTF. The CDR3 coding sequence is TGTGCCACCAGCCCGGACACTAACTATGGCTACACCTTC.

This clonotype was recorded a few times. The rearrangement uses TRBV5-1 and TRBJ2-7; D uncertain. This CDR3 contains 13 residues. CDR1 and CDR2 (germline): SGHRS, YFSETQ. V lost 2 bases to trimming and J lost 4 bases, with 10 bases between them. CDR3 coding DNA: TGCGCCAGCAGCTTATCCAACGTTTACGAGCAGTACTTC. This translates into CASSLSNVYEQYF.

Only a few counts were recorded for this clonotype. The chain couples TRBV3-1 to TRBJ2-1; D possibly corresponds to TRBD2 (5 bases). The CDR3 consists of 15 residues. V was cut by 2 bases and J by 5 bases, with 13 bases left in between. Germline-derived CDR1 and CDR2 are LGHDT and YNNKEL (reference sequence). This CDR3 is CASSQSIVRDNEQFF. The CDR3 coding sequence is TGTGCCAGCAGCCAATCAATCGTGAGGGACAATGAGCAGTTCTTC.

This clonotype was counted between two and nine times. V usage is TRBV18 and J usage is TRBJ1-5; no definite D call. CDR1 and CDR2 (germline): KGHSH, LQKENI. Trimming removed 2 bases from V and 0 bases from J, with 8 bases in between. The CDR3 totals 15 residues. CDR3 nucleotide sequence: TGTGCCAGCTCACCATTCTCGTATAGCAATCAGCCCCAGCATTTT. Amino acids: CASSPFSYSNQPQHF.

The V and J genes are TRBV10-2 and TRBJ2-7; 7 nucleotides match TRBD2. The V gene's germline CDR1 is WSHSY and CDR2 SAAADI. This CDR3 is built from 14 residues. Trimming cost V 6 bases and J 0 bases; bases outside gene matches: 5. The CDR3 DNA is TGCGCCAGCAGCCCGAGCGGGGACTCCTACGAGCAGTACTTC. It encodes CASSPSGDSYEQYF.